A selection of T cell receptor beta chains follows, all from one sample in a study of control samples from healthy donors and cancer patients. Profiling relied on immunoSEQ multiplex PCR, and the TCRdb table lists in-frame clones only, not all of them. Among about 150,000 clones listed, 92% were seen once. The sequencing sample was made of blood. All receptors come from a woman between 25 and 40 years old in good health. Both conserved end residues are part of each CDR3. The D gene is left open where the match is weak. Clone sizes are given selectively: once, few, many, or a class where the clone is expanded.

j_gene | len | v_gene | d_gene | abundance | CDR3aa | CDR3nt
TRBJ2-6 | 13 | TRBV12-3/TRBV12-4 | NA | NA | CASSYGGANVLTF | TGTGCCAGCAGTTACGGTGGGGCCAACGTCCTGACTTTC
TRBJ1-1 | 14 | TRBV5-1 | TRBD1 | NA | CASSSGQGNTEAFF | TGCGCCAGCAGCTCCGGACAGGGGAACACTGAAGCTTTCTTT
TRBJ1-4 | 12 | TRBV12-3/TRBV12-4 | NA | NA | CASSLGMGELFF | TGTGCCAGCAGTTTAGGAATGGGGGAACTGTTTTTT
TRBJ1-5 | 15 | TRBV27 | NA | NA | CASSFEGGPNQPQHF | TGTGCCAGCAGTTTCGAGGGAGGGCCAAATCAGCCCCAGCATTTT
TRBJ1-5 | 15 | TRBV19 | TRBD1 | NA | CASSITRGQNQPQHF | TGTGCCAGTAGTATTACCCGGGGACAGAATCAGCCCCAGCATTTT
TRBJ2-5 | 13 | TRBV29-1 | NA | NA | CSGEGYPQETQYF | TGCAGCGGGGAAGGATACCCGCAAGAGACCCAGTACTTC
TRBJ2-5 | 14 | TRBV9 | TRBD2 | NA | CASSLAGGQETQYF | TGTGCCAGCAGCCTAGCGGGAGGTCAAGAGACCCAGTACTTC
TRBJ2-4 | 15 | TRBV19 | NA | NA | CASTLETGGVNIQYF | TGTGCCAGTACCTTAGAAACAGGGGGGGTTAACATTCAGTACTTC
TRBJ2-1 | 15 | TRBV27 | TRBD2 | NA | CASSWTGGSYNEQFF | TGTGCCAGCAGTTGGACGGGAGGGTCCTACAATGAGCAGTTCTTC
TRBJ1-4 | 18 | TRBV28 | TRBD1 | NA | CASSTPRIQQGSNEKLFF | TGTGCCAGCAGTACACCGCGGATCCAACAGGGGTCTAATGAAAAACTGTTTTTT
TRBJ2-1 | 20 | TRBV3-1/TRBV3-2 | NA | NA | CASSQELSGAPRASYNEQFF | TGTGCCAGCAGCCAAGAGCTCTCAGGCGCCCCTCGGGCCTCCTACAATGAGCAGTTCTTC
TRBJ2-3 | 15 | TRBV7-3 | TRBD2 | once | CASSSSGSSTDTQYF | TGTGCCAGCAGCTCTAGCGGGAGTAGCACAGATACGCAGTATTTT
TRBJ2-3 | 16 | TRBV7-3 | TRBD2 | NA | CASSPIVAGGTDTQYF | TGTGCCAGCAGCCCTATAGTGGCGGGAGGCACAGATACGCAGTATTTT
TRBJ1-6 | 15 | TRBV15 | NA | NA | CATSRVTRYNSPLHF | TGTGCCACCAGCAGAGTCACTCGGTATAATTCACCCCTCCACTTT
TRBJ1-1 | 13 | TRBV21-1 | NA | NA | CASSTQGHHEAFF | TGTGCCAGCAGCACTCAGGGGCACCATGAAGCTTTCTTT
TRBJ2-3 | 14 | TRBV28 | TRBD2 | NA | CATLAGVTADTQYF | TGTGCCACTTTAGCGGGAGTAACTGCAGATACGCAGTATTTT
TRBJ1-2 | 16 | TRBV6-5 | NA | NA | CASSYSRLRADYGYTF | TGTGCCAGCAGTTACTCGAGGTTGAGGGCGGACTATGGCTACACCTTC
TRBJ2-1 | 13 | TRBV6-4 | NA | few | CASSELESDEQFF | TGTGCCAGCAGTGAACTAGAATCTGATGAGCAGTTCTTC
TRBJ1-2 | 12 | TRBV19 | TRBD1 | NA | CASLTGEDGYTF | TGTGCCAGTCTGACAGGGGAAGATGGCTACACCTTC
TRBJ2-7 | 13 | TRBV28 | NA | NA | CASSLHVSYEQYF | TGTGCCAGCAGTTTACACGTCTCCTACGAGCAGTACTTC
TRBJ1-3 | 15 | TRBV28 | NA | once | CASSRGGYPGNTIYF | TGTGCCAGCAGTCGCGGGGGGTACCCTGGAAACACCATATATTTT
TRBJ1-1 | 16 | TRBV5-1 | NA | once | CASSFVVGSMNTEAFF | TGCGCCAGCAGCTTCGTGGTCGGATCCATGAACACTGAAGCTTTCTTT
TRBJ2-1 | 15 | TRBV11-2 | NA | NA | CASSPATHMVREQFF | TGTGCCAGCAGCCCCGCCACCCACATGGTGCGGGAGCAGTTCTTC
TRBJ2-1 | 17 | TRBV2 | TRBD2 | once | CASSGAGLAGPYNEQFF | TGTGCCAGCAGCGGAGCCGGACTAGCGGGACCCTACAATGAGCAGTTCTTC
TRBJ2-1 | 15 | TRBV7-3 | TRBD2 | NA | CASSTGTSGSDEQFF | TGTGCCAGCAGCACTGGGACTAGCGGGAGCGATGAGCAGTTCTTC
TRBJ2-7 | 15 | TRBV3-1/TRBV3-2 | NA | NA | CASSHNPGPSYEQYF | TGTGCCAGCAGCCATAATCCGGGACCATCCTACGAGCAGTACTTC
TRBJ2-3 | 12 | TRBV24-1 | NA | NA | CATSDSTDTQYF | TGTGCCACCAGTGACTCCACAGATACGCAGTATTTT
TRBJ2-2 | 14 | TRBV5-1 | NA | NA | CASSSDSITGELFF | TGCGCCAGCAGCTCCGATTCTATAACCGGGGAGCTGTTTTTT
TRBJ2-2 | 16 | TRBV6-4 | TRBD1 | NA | CASSDPGQGHTGELFF | TGTGCCAGCAGTGATCCGGGACAGGGACACACCGGGGAGCTGTTTTTT
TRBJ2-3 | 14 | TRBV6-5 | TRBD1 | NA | CATMTGGLSDTQYF | TGTGCCACCATGACAGGGGGTCTTTCAGATACGCAGTATTTT
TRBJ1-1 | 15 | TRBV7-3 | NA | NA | CASSLYGGLNTEAFF | TGTGCCAGCAGCTTATACGGCGGCCTGAACACTGAAGCTTTCTTT
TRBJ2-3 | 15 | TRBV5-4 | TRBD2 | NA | CASGSGITSTDTQYF | TGTGCCAGCGGAAGCGGGATTACTAGCACAGATACGCAGTATTTT
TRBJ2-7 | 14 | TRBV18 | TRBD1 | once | CASSRTGDPYEQYF | TGTGCCAGCTCACGCACAGGGGACCCCTACGAGCAGTACTTC
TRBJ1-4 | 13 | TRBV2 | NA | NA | CASSEGGVGKLFF | TGTGCCAGCAGTGAAGGAGGGGTGGGAAAACTGTTTTTT
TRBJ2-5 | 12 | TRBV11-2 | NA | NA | CASSLDRETQYF | TGTGCCAGCAGCTTAGACCGAGAGACCCAGTACTTC
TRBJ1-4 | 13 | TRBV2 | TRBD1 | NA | CASTGQGGEKLFF | TGTGCCAGTACGGGACAGGGTGGAGAAAAACTGTTTTTT
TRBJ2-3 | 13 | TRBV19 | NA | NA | CASARLDPDTQYF | TGTGCCAGTGCCCGACTAGACCCAGATACGCAGTATTTT
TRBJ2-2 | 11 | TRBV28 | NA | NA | CASARAGELFF | TGTGCCAGTGCAAGAGCTGGGGAGCTGTTTTTT
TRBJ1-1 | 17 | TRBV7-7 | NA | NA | CASSLVRSGGMDTEAFF | TGTGCTAGCAGCTTAGTCAGGTCTGGGGGAATGGACACTGAAGCTTTCTTT
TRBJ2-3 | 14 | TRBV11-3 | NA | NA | CASSFSGTTDTQYF | TGTGCCAGCAGCTTTTCCGGGACTACAGATACGCAGTATTTT
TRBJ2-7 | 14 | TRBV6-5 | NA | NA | CASSRREWSYEQYF | TGTGCCAGCAGCCGCAGGGAGTGGTCCTACGAGCAGTACTTC
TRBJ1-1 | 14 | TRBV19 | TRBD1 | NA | CARRQGGWDTEAFF | TGTGCCAGACGGCAAGGGGGCTGGGACACTGAAGCTTTCTTT
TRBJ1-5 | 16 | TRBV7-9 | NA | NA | CASSLAIGASNQPQHF | TGTGCCAGCAGCTTAGCGATCGGGGCCTCCAATCAGCCCCAGCATTTT
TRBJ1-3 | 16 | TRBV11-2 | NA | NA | CASSSATGFLGNTIYF | TGTGCCAGCAGCTCCGCTACAGGGTTCCTTGGAAACACCATATATTTT
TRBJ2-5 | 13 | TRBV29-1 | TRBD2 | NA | CSVEGAGEETQYF | TGCAGCGTTGAAGGAGCGGGAGAGGAGACCCAGTACTTC
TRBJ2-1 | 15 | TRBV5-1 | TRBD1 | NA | CASSLEQGNYNEQFF | TGCGCCAGCAGCTTGGAACAGGGGAACTACAATGAGCAGTTCTTC
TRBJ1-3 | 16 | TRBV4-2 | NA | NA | CASSREDRSSGNTIYF | TGTGCCAGCAGCCGCGAAGACAGGTCCTCTGGAAACACCATATATTTT
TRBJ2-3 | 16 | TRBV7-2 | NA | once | CASSLGEQISTDTQYF | TGTGCCAGCAGCTTAGGCGAACAGATAAGCACAGATACGCAGTATTTT
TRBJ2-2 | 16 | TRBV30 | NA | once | CAWSVSQALNTGELFF | TGTGCCTGGAGTGTAAGTCAGGCCCTGAACACCGGGGAGCTGTTTTTT
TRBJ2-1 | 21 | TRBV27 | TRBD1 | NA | CASSTRQGLGTTWGVYNEQFF | TGTGCCAGCAGTACTCGACAGGGGCTAGGGACCACCTGGGGTGTCTACAATGAGCAGTTCTTC
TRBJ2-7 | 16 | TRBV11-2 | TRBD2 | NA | CASSLGSAGGSYEQYF | TGTGCCAGCAGCTTGGGGTCGGCGGGAGGGTCCTACGAGCAGTACTTC